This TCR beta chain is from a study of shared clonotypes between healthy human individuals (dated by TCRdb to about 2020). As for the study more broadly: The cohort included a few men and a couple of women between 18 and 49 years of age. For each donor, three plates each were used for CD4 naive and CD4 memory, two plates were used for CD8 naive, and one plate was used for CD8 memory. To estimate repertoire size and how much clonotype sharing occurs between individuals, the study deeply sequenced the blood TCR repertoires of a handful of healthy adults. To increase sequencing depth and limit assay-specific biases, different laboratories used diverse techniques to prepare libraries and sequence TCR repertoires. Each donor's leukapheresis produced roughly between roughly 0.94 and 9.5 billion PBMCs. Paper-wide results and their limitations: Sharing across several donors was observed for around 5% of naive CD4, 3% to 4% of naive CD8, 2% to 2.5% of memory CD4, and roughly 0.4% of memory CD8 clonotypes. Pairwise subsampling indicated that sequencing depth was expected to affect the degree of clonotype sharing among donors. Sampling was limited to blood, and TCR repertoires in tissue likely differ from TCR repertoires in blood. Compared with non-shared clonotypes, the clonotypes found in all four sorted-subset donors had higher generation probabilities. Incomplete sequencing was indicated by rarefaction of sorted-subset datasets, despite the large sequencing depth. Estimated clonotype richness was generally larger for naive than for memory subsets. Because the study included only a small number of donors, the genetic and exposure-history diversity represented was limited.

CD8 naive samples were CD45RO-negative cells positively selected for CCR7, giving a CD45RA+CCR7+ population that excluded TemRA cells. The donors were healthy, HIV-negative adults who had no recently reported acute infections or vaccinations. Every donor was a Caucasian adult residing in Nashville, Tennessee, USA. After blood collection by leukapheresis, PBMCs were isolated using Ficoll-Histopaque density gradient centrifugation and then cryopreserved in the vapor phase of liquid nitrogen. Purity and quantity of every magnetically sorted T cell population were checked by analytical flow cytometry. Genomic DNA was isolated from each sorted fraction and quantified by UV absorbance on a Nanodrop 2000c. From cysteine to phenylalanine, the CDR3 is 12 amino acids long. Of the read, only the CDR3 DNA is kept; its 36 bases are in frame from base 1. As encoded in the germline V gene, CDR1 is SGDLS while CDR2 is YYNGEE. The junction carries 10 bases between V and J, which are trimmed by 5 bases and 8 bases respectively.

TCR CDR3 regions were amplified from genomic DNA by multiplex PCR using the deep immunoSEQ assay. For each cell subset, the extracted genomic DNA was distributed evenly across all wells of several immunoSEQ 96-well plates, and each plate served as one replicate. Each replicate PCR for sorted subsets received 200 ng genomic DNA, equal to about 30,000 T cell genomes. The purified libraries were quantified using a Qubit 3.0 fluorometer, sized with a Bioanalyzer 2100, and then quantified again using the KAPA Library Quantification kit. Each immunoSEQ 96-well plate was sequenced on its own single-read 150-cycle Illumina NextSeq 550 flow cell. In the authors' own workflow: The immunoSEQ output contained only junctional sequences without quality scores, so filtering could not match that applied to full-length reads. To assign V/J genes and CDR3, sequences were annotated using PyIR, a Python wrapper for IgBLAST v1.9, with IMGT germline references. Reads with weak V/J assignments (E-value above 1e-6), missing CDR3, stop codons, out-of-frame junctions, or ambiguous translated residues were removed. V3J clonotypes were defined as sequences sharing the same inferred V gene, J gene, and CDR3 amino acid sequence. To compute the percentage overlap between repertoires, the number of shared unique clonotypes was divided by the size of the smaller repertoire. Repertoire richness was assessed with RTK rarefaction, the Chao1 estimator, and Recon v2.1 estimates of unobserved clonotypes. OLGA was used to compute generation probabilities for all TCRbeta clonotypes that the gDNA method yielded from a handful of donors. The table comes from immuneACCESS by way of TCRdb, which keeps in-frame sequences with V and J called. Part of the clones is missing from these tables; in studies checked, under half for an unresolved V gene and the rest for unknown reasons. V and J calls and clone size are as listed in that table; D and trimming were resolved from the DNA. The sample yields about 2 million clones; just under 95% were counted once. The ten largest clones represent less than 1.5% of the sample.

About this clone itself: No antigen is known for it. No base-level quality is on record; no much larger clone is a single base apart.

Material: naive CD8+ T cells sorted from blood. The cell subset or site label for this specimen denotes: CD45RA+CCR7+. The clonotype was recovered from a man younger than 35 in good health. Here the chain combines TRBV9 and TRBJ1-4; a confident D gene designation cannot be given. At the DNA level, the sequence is TGTGCCAGCAGAGCCGACGGGGAAAAACTGTTTTTT. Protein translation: CASRADGEKLFF.